This record concerns one TCR beta chain sequence. What antigen it recognizes has not been identified. Base qualities are not provided; no much larger clone lies one nucleotide away. Samples from volunteer blood donors who had recovered from COVID-19 were contributed by a second Seattle source. Each collaborating institution followed its own protocols to collect whole blood in K2EDTA tubes. For TCRbeta analysis, collaborators shipped samples as frozen whole blood, isolated PBMCs, or DNA extracted from either of those sample types. This specimen comes from a study of blood T cell repertoires in COVID-19 (dated by TCRdb to about 2020). Regarding the research as a whole: Collaborator samples came from the United States, Italy and Spain and covered acute and convalescent phases of COVID-19. Subjects who had been exposed to COVID-19, were actively infected with it, or had recovered from it provided the deeply sampled blood TCRbeta repertoires that made up the dataset. The prospective study material was composed of cDNA or gDNA derived from T cells, B-cell-depleted T cells, or PBMCs. A de-identified subject ID, COVID-19 status, age in years and sex were almost always included in the sample metadata. Samples came from the ongoing ImmuneRACE study (first 160 participants) plus 1,254 subjects from 6 global collaborators. The repertoires were released in a freely available public database intended as a resource for research on the immune response to SARS-CoV-2. Where available, HLA class I and class II types were obtained from metadata supplied by the sample provider rather than from assay-based typing.

The immunoSEQ Assay, a bias-controlled multiplex PCR, was used to amplify TCRbeta CDR3 regions from genomic DNA. The study's processing was this. The number of nucleated cells in each sample was estimated by amplification of reference gene primers within the assay. Sequence reads were collapsed and filtered to measure the absolute abundance of every unique TCRbeta CDR3 rearrangement. For each sample, productive Simpson clonality was calculated as the square root of Simpson's diversity index over productive rearrangements. TCRdb limited this immuneACCESS table to in-frame rearrangements with V and J called. A share of clones is missing; checked studies link under half to unresolved V genes, and the rest is unexplained. From that table come the V and J calls and clone size; the DNA was used to work out D and trimming. This sample comprises 230,000 or so clones, roughly 82% of them detected only once. Clones ranked in the top ten supply approximately 2% of the sample.

What the work shows at the level of the full study, not this receptor alone: How much clinical and demographic metadata was included differed by source and by participant, and the metadata was provided uncurated.

The receptor was derived from a man aged 35 to 55 who had recovered from COVID-19. Sequenced input: peripheral blood.

The CDR3 region has the sequence CASSRIGGFDQPQHF. The nucleotide sequence is TGTGCCAGTAGTAGGATTGGGGGGTTTGACCAGCCCCAGCATTTT. The V and J genes are TRBV19 and TRBJ1-5; the D region possibly corresponds to TRBD1 (5 bases align). Based on the germline V gene (reference sequence), the CDR1 and CDR2 sequences are LNHDA and SQIVND. The CDR3 covers 15 residues, taking in both the cysteine and the phenylalanine. This entry keeps only the CDR3 DNA: 45 bases, framed from base 1. V is reduced by 4 bases and J by 7 bases, leaving a spacing of 17 bases between them. The CDR3, completed at both ends by the reference TRBV19 and TRBJ1-5 genes, gives the full variable domain DGGITQSPKYLFRKEGQNVTLSCEQNLNHDAMYWYRQDPGQGLRLIYYSQIVNDFQKGDIAEGYSVSREKKESFPLTVTSAQKNPTAFYLCASSRIGGFDQPQHFGDGTRLSIL.